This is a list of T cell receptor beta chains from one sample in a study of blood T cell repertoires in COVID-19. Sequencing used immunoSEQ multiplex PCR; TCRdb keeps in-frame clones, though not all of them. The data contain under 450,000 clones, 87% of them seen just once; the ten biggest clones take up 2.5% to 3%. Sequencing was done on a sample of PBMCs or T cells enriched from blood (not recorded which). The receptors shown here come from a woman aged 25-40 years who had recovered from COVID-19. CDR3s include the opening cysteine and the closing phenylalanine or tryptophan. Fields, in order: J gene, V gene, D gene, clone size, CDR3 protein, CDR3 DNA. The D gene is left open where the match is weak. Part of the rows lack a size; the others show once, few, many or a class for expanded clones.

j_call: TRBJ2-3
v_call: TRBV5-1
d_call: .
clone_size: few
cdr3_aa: CASSLYRETDTQYF
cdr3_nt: TGCGCCAGCAGCCTCTACAGGGAGACAGATACGCAGTATTTT

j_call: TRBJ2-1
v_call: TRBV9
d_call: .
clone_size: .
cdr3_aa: CASSVESRGSYNEQFF
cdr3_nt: TGTGCCAGCAGCGTTGAATCGCGGGGATCCTACAATGAGCAGTTCTTC

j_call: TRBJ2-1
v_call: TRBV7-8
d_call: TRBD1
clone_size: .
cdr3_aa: CASSMPRDRGGNEQFF
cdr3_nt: TGTGCCAGCAGCATGCCCCGGGACAGGGGTGGGAATGAGCAGTTCTTC

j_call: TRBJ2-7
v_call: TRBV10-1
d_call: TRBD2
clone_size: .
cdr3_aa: CASSDPGTSSYEQYF
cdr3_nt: TGCGCCAGCAGTGACCCCGGGACTAGCTCCTACGAGCAGTACTTC

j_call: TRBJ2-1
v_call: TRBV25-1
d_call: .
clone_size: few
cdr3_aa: CASSEFNSMNPYNEQFF
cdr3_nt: TGTGCCAGCAGTGAATTCAACAGTATGAATCCTTATAATGAGCAGTTCTTC

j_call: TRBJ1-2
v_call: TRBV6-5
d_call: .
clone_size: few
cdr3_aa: CASSSRDSGYTF
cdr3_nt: TGTGCCAGCAGTTCCCGGGACTCCGGCTACACCTTC

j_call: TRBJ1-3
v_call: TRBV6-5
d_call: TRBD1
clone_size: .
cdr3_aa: CASRRDRVSGNTIYF
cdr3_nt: TGTGCCAGCAGGCGAGACAGGGTTTCAGGAAACACCATATATTTT

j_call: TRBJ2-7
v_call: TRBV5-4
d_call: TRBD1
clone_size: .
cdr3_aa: CASSPSDRPYEQYF
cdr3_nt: TGTGCCAGCAGCCCCTCGGACAGGCCCTACGAGCAGTACTTC

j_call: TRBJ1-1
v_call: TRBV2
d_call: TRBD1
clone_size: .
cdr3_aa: CASPSGQGITEAFF
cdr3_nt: TGTGCCAGCCCCTCGGGACAGGGGATCACTGAAGCTTTCTTT

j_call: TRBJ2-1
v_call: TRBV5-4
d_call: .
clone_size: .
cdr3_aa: CASSRGTVIGGEQFF
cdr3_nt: TGTGCCAGCAGCCGGGGGACAGTCATAGGAGGTGAGCAGTTCTTC